This TCR beta chain was documented in a study of T cells in Graves' hyperthyroidism and ophthalmopathy. RNA transcripts yielded amplified TCR beta CDR3 regions. When the TCR CDR3 underwent first-round RT-PCR, the HTBI primer set was used. TCRdb recomputed calls from the multiplex PCR reads with MiXCR, one row per CDR3 protein. The table lists under 400,000 distinct CDR3 sequences, 15% to 20% of them singletons. Germline CDR1 reads LGHDT; CDR2 reads YNNKEL (reference sequence). The CDR3 has 13 residues. Trimming cost V 5 bases and J 6 bases, with 12 bases left between them. Notes on the study in general: A model of 13 V-J pairs discriminated ophthalmopathy from stable hyperthyroidism. Clonotypes that were expanded in thyroid above 0.001 mostly appeared in blood too.

This clonotype was seen many times. The antigen remains undetermined. The hyperthyroidism was newly diagnosed and had lasted under 2 months; the patients were aged 18 to 65. Uncontrolled infection, other autoimmune disease, pregnancy or lactation disqualified patients from enrolment. This TCR came from a woman aged 50 to 65 with Graves' hyperthyroidism. The genes are TRBV3-1 and TRBJ2-3, with D perhaps matching TRBD1 (7 bases). Sequences were obtained from blood. In nucleotides, the CDR3 is TGTGCCAGCAGCGACAGGGAGGCCGATACGCAGTATTTT. Translation: CASSDREADTQYF.